The 17 T cell receptor beta chains listed next were all sequenced from one sample in a study of shared clonotypes between healthy human individuals. Repertoires were generated with immunoSEQ multiplex PCR, while TCRdb's copy carries only in-frame clones and drops some. The sample yields a few million clones, approximately 94% seen once. Source material: naive CD4+ T cells sorted from blood. Subset described: CD45RA+ positively selected. The receptors derive from a man aged 18 to 29 in good health.

Only one count was recorded for this clone. The chain links TRBV4-3 to TRBJ1-2; D is uncertain. CDR1 is LGHNA and CDR2 is YSLEER in the germline V gene. The ends were cut back, 3 bases at V and 3 bases at J, with 8 bases in the middle. The CDR3 length is 13 residues. The CDR3 protein is CASSHRTDYGYTF. In DNA, the CDR3 is TGCGCCAGCAGCCATAGGACGGACTATGGCTACACCTTC.

This chain links TRBV7-2 with TRBJ2-1, with D perhaps matching TRBD1 or TRBD2 (6 bases each). The CDR3 runs 14 residues. Per the germline V gene, CDR1 is SGHTA and CDR2 is FQGNSA. Trimming removed 5 bases from V and 8 bases from J, with 16 bases in between. CDR3 amino acids: CASSRWTAGYEQFF. The CDR3 bases are TGTGCCAGCAGCCGTTGGACAGCGGGCTATGAGCAGTTCTTC.

This sequence joins TRBV28 and TRBJ1-4, with TRBD1 identical over 8 bases. V lost 3 bases and J lost 8; bases outside the gene matches: 11. Germline V gives CDR1 MDHEN, CDR2 SYDVKM. This CDR3 spans 16 amino acids. CDR3 in DNA: TGTGCCAGCAGTTTGGGCAGGGGGCTATCTGAGGAAAAACTGTTTTTT. Translation gives CASSLGRGLSEEKLFF.

The chain couples TRBV19 to TRBJ2-7; D may be TRBD1 (6 bases). Germline V gives CDR1 LNHDA, CDR2 SQIVND (reference sequence). V lost 1 base, J lost 0 bases, and 7 bases lay in between. This CDR3 has 14 amino acids. Written as DNA, the CDR3 is TGTGCCAGTAGTATAGGACAGGCCTCCTACGAGCAGTACTTC. It is translated as CASSIGQASYEQYF.

The chain carries TRBV7-6 and TRBJ2-3; tentatively, D is TRBD2 (5 bases). The CDR3 contains 15 residues. Trimming took off 1 base at V and 4 bases at J, with 12 bases between the two ends. From germline, CDR1 is SGHVS and CDR2 FNYEAQ. The CDR3 nucleotides are TGTGCCAGCAGCTTAGGAGGGTTATTTGCAGATACGCAGTATTTT. This sequence encodes CASSLGGLFADTQYF.

V and J are TRBV7-2 and TRBJ2-3, with TRBD2 matching over 7 bases. The CDR3 consists of 15 residues. CDR1 is SGHTA, CDR2 FQGNSA, per germline. Trimming removed 1 base from V and 9 bases from J; junction bases left unmatched: 10. CDR3 protein: CASSLVGRLIETQYF. The DNA of the CDR3 is TGTGCCAGCAGCTTAGTCGGGAGGCTGATTGAGACGCAGTATTTT.

The chain combines TRBV7-9 with TRBJ2-7; 9 nucleotides match TRBD1. CDR3 size: 15 residues. Germline assignment: CDR1 SEHNR and CDR2 FQNEAQ (reference sequence). Trimming cost V 6 bases and J 3 bases; bases outside gene matches: 9. The CDR3 bases are TGTGCCAGCAGTTTGCAGGGGACAGGGATCTACGAGCAGTACTTC. It codes for CASSLQGTGIYEQYF.

The chain combines TRBV7-2 with TRBJ2-7; a weak D match, TRBD2 (6 bases). The CDR3 loop spans 14 amino acids. The germline gives CDR1 SGHTA, CDR2 FQGNSA. Between the trimmed V and J ends, which lost 5 bases and 3 bases, there was a span of 14 bases. DNA of the CDR3: TGTGCCAGCAGCCCGTTTAGCGGAATCTACGAGCAGTACTTC. It codes for CASSPFSGIYEQYF.

The genes are TRBV19 and TRBJ2-6; D is undetermined. V lost 3 bases and J lost 2, with 8 bases in between. The CDR3 is 15 residues long. CDR1 is LNHDA, CDR2 SQIVND, per germline (reference sequence). The CDR3 reads CASSISVTGANVLTF. In nucleotides, the CDR3 is TGTGCCAGTAGTATTTCGGTAACTGGGGCCAACGTCCTGACTTTC.

This clone appeared a few times. The rearrangement uses TRBV30 and TRBJ1-4; TRBD1 matches at 10 bases. Trimming took 3 bases from V and 13 from J; bases not matched to a gene: 8. Germline-derived CDR1 and CDR2 are GTSNPN and SVGIG (reference sequence). This CDR3 has 13 residues. The CDR3 sequence: CAWRVQTGGGLFF. The DNA of the CDR3 is TGTGCCTGGAGGGTCCAGACAGGGGGCGGACTGTTTTTT.

The chain carries TRBV19 and TRBJ1-1; a weak D match, TRBD1 (6 bases). The length of the CDR3 is 15 residues. V was cut by 1 base and J by 6 bases, with 15 bases left in between. Germline assignment: CDR1 LNHDA and CDR2 SQIVND (reference sequence). CDR3 residues: CASSIAGTGGAEAFF. CDR3 coding DNA: TGTGCCAGTAGTATAGCGGGGACCGGGGGCGCTGAAGCTTTCTTT.

Here the CDR3 reads CASFAPGAGNTIYF. Written as DNA, the CDR3 is TGTGCCAGCTTCGCCCCAGGGGCTGGAAACACCATATATTTT. This chain joins TRBV18 and TRBJ1-3; perhaps TRBD1 as D (6 bases). The CDR3 is 14 residues long. Trimming pared 7 bases from V and 2 bases from J, leaving 12 bases between. The germline V gene encodes CDR1 KGHSH and CDR2 LQKENI.

V usage is TRBV5-4 and J usage is TRBJ2-2; 12 nucleotides line up with TRBD2. CDR1 SGHNT and CDR2 YYREEE come from the germline V gene (reference sequence). CDR3 length equals 16 residues. V was pared by 3 bases and J by 2 bases, with 2 bases of the junction left unmatched. The CDR3 sequence: CASSWTSGTNTGELFF. CDR3 bases: TGTGCCAGCAGCTGGACTAGCGGGACCAACACCGGGGAGCTGTTTTTT.

In this sample, this clone turned up a few times. The genes are TRBV4-1 and TRBJ1-6, with 8 bases identical to TRBD1. CDR3 length: 14 amino acids. V was pared by 4 bases and J by 5 bases, with 1 base of the junction left unmatched. Per germline, CDR1 MGHRA and CDR2 YSYEKL. The CDR3 DNA is TGCGCCAGCAGCCGGGGACAGGATAATTCACCCCTCCACTTT. This gives the protein CASSRGQDNSPLHF.

V usage is TRBV5-4 and J usage is TRBJ2-3; TRBD2 aligns across 11 bases. The CDR3 runs to 17 residues. V dropped 4 bases and J dropped 1; count of bases not matched to a gene: 8. Germline assignment: CDR1 SGHNT and CDR2 YYREEE (reference sequence). CDR3 sequence: CASSIYIAGGGTDTQYF. The CDR3 bases are TGTGCCAGCAGCATATATATAGCGGGGGGGGGCACAGATACGCAGTATTTT.

Only one count was recorded for this clone. The identical CDR3 is also encoded by other nucleotide sequences in the sample. V and J are TRBV30 and TRBJ1-4, with D possibly being TRBD1 (6 bases). Trimming removed 0 bases from V and 4 bases from J, with 12 bases in between. The CDR3 length is 15 residues. CDR1 GTSNPN and CDR2 SVGIG come from the germline V gene (reference sequence). In DNA form, the CDR3 reads TGTGCCTGGAGTGTAGGGGGTCAGTTTAATGAAAAACTGTTTTTT. It codes for CAWSVGGQFNEKLFF.

This sequence joins TRBV7-9 and TRBJ2-2, with D perhaps being TRBD1 or TRBD2 (6 bases each). V was trimmed by 1 base and J by 5 bases, leaving 14 bases between them. The germline V gene has CDR1 SEHNR and CDR2 FQNEAQ (reference sequence). The CDR3 length is 16 residues. CDR3: CASSLVPGAETGELFF. The CDR3 DNA reads TGTGCCAGCAGCTTAGTTCCGGGGGCAGAAACCGGGGAGCTGTTTTTT.